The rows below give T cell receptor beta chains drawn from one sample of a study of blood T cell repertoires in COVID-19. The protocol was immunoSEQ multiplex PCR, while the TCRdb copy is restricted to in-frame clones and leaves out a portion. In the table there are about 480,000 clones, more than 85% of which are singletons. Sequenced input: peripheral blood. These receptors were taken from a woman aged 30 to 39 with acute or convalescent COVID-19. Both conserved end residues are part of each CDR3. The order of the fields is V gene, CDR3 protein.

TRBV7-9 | CASSQVGGEQYF
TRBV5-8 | CASSFRLATNEKLFF
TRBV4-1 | CASSRGTGVGETQYF
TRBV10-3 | CAISQSSQETQYF
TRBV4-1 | CASSHQHTGAAGELFF
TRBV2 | CASRREAAYSPLHF
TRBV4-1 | CASSQDKGTKHNEQFF
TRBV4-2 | CASSQVVKGTGNTIYF
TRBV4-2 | CASSQGGGNEKLFF
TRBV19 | CASSRLVAGKLFF
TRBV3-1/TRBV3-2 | CASRHRSDQETQYF
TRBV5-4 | CASSQVHQETQYF
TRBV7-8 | CASSLGQGQRNEKLFF
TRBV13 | CASSLDGKEPQHF
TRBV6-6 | CASSSTRRGSTEAFF
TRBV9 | CASSDALTDYPNYGYTF
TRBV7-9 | CASSFWEGQDEKLFF
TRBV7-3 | CASSPMRANTGELFF
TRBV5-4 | CASSPGQLGGKNSPLHF
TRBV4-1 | CASSQVPPGGLNYNEQFF
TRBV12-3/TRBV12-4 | CASSPRADTQYF
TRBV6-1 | CASSEYVGSYEQYF